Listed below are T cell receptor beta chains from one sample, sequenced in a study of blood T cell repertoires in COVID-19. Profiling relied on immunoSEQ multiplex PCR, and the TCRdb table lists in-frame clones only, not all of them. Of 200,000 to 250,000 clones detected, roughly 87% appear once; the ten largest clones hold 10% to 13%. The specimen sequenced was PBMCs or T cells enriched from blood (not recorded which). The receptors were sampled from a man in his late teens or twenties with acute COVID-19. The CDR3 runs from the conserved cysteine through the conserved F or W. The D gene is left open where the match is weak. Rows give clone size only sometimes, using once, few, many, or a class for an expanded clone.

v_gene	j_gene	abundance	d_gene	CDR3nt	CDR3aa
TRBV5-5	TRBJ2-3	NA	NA	TGTGCCAGCAGCTTGGCGTGGGGGGACTTCTTGAGGGATACGCAGTATTTT	CASSLAWGDFLRDTQYF
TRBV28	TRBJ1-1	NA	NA	TGTGCCAGCTCACCAGGACAGAACACTGAAGCTTTCTTT	CASSPGQNTEAFF
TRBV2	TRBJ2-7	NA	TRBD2	TGTGCCAGCAGTGACCTACTAGCGGGAGACGGGACCTACGAGCAGTACTTC	CASSDLLAGDGTYEQYF
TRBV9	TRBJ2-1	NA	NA	TGTGCCAGCAGCCCGAGGGATTACAATGAGCAGTTCTTC	CASSPRDYNEQFF
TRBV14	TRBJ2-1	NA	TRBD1	TGTGCCAGCAGCCAAGAGCCCGACAGGGGGCCTAACAATGAGCAGTTCTTC	CASSQEPDRGPNNEQFF
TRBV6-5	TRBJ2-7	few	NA	TGTGCCAGCAGTTACTCAATGGGTACGGGAGTAGGCGAGCAGTACTTC	CASSYSMGTGVGEQYF
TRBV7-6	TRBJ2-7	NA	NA	TGTGCCAGCAGCCCGACCGAGGGCGAGCAGTACTTC	CASSPTEGEQYF
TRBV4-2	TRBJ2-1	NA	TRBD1	TGTGCCAGCAGCCAAGCCCGGACAGGGGACTACAATGAGCAGTTCTTC	CASSQARTGDYNEQFF
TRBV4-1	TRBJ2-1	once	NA	TGCGCCAGCAGCCCCCCAGGGTCCTCCTACAATGAGCAGTTCTTC	CASSPPGSSYNEQFF
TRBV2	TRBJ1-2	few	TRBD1	TGTGCCATGCAGGGGGCCCGGGTCTATGGCTACACCTTC	CAMQGARVYGYTF
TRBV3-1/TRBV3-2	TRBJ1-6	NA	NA	TGTGCCAGCAGCCCCGGGAGCTCCTATAATTCACCCCTCCACTTT	CASSPGSSYNSPLHF